This T cell receptor beta chain was identified during a study of shared clonotypes between healthy human individuals. Sequencing was performed with immunoSEQ multiplex PCR; in TCRdb, only in-frame clones are kept and a portion is missing. The sample consists of millions of clones, approximately 94% of them appearing once. This clone was detected once. This TCR derives from a man younger than 35 in good health. Material for sequencing was naive CD4+ T cells sorted from blood. Subset denoted: CD45RA+ positively selected.

The CDR3 reads CASSVGTVPNYGYTF. In DNA, the CDR3 is TGTGCCAGCAGCGTAGGTACAGTTCCTAACTATGGCTACACCTTC. This sequence joins TRBV9 and TRBJ1-2; no firm D call. CDR1 and CDR2 from the germline V gene are SGDLS and YYNGEE. V was shortened by 0 bases and J by 0 bases, with 9 bases between the two germline ends. The CDR3 extends over 15 amino acids.